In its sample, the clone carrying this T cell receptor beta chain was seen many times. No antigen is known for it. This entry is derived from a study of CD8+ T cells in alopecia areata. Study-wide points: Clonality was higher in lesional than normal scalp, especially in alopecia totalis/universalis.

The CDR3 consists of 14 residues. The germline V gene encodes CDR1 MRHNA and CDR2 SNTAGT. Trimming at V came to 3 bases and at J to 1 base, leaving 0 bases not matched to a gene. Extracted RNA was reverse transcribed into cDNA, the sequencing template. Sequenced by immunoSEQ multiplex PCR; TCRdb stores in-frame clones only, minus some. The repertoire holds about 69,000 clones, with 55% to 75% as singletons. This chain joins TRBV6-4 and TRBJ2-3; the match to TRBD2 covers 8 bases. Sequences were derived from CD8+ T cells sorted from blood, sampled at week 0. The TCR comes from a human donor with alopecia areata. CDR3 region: CASSEAGGTDTQYF. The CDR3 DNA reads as TGTGCCAGCAGTGAAGCGGGGGGCACAGATACGCAGTATTTT.